This TCR beta chain was identified in a study of T cells in Graves' hyperthyroidism and ophthalmopathy. The study's findings and limits: Researchers found most expanded thyroid clonotypes above 0.001 in blood as well.

To note about this clonotype: What it binds is unknown.

After removal of 5 bases from V and 3 bases from J, the junction contained 10 bases not matched to a gene. CDR1 SNHLY and CDR2 FYNNEI come from the germline V gene. This CDR3 region has 15 residues. Amplification of TCR beta CDR3 regions was performed using RNA transcripts as template. The HTBI primer set served for first-round RT-PCR of the TCR CDR3. One entry per CDR3 protein, called by TCRdb with MiXCR from the multiplex PCR reads. In the table there are 560,000 or so distinct CDR3 sequences, 40% to 55% of which are singletons. Among the patients, aged 18 to 65, hyperthyroidism was newly diagnosed and had lasted under 2 months. It was uncontrolled infection, other autoimmune disease, pregnancy or lactation that excluded patients.

Source material: peripheral blood or thyroid tissue (not recorded which). The source of this sequence is a woman aged 18-35 years with Graves' hyperthyroidism. The V gene is TRBV2, the J gene TRBJ2-7, with 7 bases lining up with TRBD1. DNA for the CDR3: TGTGCCAGCAGTTTAACCGCCGACAGGGTCTACGAGCAGTACTTC. Protein sequence: CASSLTADRVYEQYF.